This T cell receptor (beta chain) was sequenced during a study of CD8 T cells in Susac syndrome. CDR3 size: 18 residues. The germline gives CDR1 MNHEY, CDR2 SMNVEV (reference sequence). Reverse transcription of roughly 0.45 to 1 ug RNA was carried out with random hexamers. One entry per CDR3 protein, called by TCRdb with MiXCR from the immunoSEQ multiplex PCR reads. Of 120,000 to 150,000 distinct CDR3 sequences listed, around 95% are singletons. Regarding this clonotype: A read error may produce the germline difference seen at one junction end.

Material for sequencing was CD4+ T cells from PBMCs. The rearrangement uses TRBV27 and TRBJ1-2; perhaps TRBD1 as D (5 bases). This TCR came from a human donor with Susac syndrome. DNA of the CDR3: TGTGCCAGCAGATTATGGGGGACCCAGGTAGGAGCTAACTATGGCTACACCTTC. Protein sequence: CASRLWGTQVGANYGYTF.